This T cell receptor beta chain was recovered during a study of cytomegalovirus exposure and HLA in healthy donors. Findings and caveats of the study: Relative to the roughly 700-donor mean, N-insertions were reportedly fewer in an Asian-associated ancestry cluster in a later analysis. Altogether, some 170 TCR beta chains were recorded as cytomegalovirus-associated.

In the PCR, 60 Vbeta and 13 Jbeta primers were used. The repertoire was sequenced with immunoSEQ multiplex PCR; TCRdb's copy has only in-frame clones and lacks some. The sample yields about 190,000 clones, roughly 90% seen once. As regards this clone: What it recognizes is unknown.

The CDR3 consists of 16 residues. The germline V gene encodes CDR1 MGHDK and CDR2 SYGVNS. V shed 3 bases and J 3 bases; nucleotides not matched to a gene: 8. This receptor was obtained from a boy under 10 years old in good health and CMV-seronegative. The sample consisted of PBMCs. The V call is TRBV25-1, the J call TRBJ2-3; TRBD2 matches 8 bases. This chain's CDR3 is CASSDLLAEGTDTQYF. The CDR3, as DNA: TGTGCCAGCAGTGATCTACTAGCGGAGGGAACAGATACGCAGTATTTT.